This passage covers 18 T cell receptor beta chains from one sample sequenced in a study of technical replicates of blood from a handful of donors. Data came from immunoSEQ multiplex PCR; TCRdb stores just in-frame clones and leaves some out. The data hold about 83,000 clones, with 92% observed a single time. Sequencing used T cells isolated from PBMCs. These receptors came from a human donor in good health.

The V gene is TRBV30, the J gene TRBJ2-3; D remains ambiguous. The germline gives CDR1 GTSNPN, CDR2 SVGIG (reference sequence). V was clipped by 5 bases and J by 0 bases, with 9 bases between them. The CDR3 runs to 13 residues. CDR3 in amino acids: CAWRDWSTDTQYF. The CDR3 DNA is TGTGCCTGGCGAGACTGGAGCACAGATACGCAGTATTTT.

The count of this clone is one. V gene TRBV28 combines with J gene TRBJ2-5; 8 bases line up with TRBD2. CDR1 and CDR2 (germline): MDHEN, SYDVKM. The CDR3 contains 15 residues. V gave up 5 bases and J gave up 5 bases; unmatched junction bases: 10. The CDR3 sequence is CASSPRLAGWETQYF. Written as DNA, the CDR3 is TGTGCCAGCAGTCCACGCCTAGCGGGTTGGGAGACCCAGTACTTC.

The rearrangement links TRBV28 to TRBJ2-5; 10 nucleotides align to TRBD1. The V and J ends lost 6 bases and 4 bases, in that order; junction bases with no gene match: 5. Germline V lookup: CDR1 MDHEN, CDR2 SYDVKM. The CDR3 covers 14 residues. The CDR3 DNA follows: TGTGCCAGCAGGACAGGGGGCCAAGGAGAGACCCAGTACTTC. Translation: CASRTGGQGETQYF.

This sequence joins TRBV14 and TRBJ1-2, with D hard to call. CDR3 length: 13 residues. CDR1 is SGHDN and CDR2 is FVKESK in the germline V gene. V lost 1 base and J lost 6, with 9 bases in between. The CDR3 region is CASSQGVYHGYTF. The CDR3 DNA reads TGTGCCAGCAGCCAAGGAGTGTATCATGGCTACACCTTC.

The V and J genes are TRBV16 and TRBJ1-1; D not certain. Trimming removed 5 bases from V and 4 bases from J, with 20 bases in between. The CDR3 length is 16 residues. Per germline, CDR1 KGHSY and CDR2 FQNENV. CDR3 region: CASSAGVFGAGTEAFF. Written as DNA, the CDR3 is TGTGCCAGCAGCGCCGGGGTGTTTGGCGCGGGCACTGAAGCTTTCTTT.

The rearrangement joins TRBV27 to TRBJ2-3, with D hard to call. CDR1 and CDR2 (germline): MNHEY, SMNVEV (reference sequence). This CDR3 contains 16 residues. With 8 bases removed from V and 1 base from J, the gap between germline ends came to 19 bases. The CDR3 loop is CASSRRGGTGTDTQYF. The DNA for the CDR3 is TGTGCCAGCTCCCGGCGCGGTGGCACTGGCACAGATACGCAGTATTTT.

This chain joins TRBV2 and TRBJ2-1; tentatively, D is TRBD2 (5 bases). This CDR3 has 14 amino acids. V dropped 2 bases and J dropped 4 bases, with 9 bases sitting between them. Germline values: CDR1 SNHLY, CDR2 FYNNEI. Written as DNA, the CDR3 is TGTGCCAGCAGTGAAACTAGTCGGTACAATGAGCAGTTCTTC. Translated, it gives CASSETSRYNEQFF.

The chain is built from TRBV28 and TRBJ1-5; TRBD1 might be the D (6 bases). V lost 5 bases to trimming and J lost 3 bases, with 14 bases between them. The CDR3 is 15 amino acids. Germline-derived CDR1 and CDR2 are MDHEN and SYDVKM. As DNA, the CDR3 is TGTGCCAGCAGTCAAACAGGGCAGGACAATCAGCCCCAGCATTTT. This gives the protein CASSQTGQDNQPQHF.

The chain joins TRBV7-6 to TRBJ2-5; a possible D gene is TRBD2 (5 bases). The length of the CDR3 is 16 residues. V lost 6 bases and J lost 1, with 18 bases in between. Per the germline V gene, CDR1 is SGHVS and CDR2 is FNYEAQ. DNA for the CDR3: TGTGCCAGCAGACGAAACGGGCTAGCAATCCAAGAGACCCAGTACTTC. Protein product: CASRRNGLAIQETQYF.

This chain uses TRBV11-2 with TRBJ2-5, with D unresolved. The V end lost 4 bases, the J end lost 3 bases, and 12 bases lay between the germline ends. Germline V gene sequence: CDR1 SGHAT, CDR2 FQNNGV. This CDR3 region has 14 residues. The CDR3 protein is CASSSSTGEETQYF. In nucleotides, the CDR3 is TGTGCCAGCAGCTCATCGACTGGAGAAGAGACCCAGTACTTC.

The V gene is TRBV15, the J gene TRBJ2-1; 7 nucleotides align to TRBD2. V trimming: 1 base; J trimming: 6 bases; junction bases outside the gene matches: 6. CDR3 size: 15 residues. Germline CDR1 is LNHNV and CDR2 is YYDKDF (reference sequence). The DNA of the CDR3 is TGTGCCACCAGCAGAGTAGCGGGTGGCGTCAATGAGCAGTTCTTC. Encoded protein: CATSRVAGGVNEQFF.

V gene TRBV9 combines with J gene TRBJ2-2; a weak D match, TRBD2 (5 bases). The V end was cut by 3 bases, the J end by 0 bases, with 6 bases between. The CDR3 spans 14 residues. Germline CDR1 reads SGDLS; CDR2 reads YYNGEE. This CDR3 reads CASSARANTGELFF. The CDR3 DNA is TGTGCCAGCAGCGCGCGGGCGAACACCGGGGAGCTGTTTTTT.

The chain is built from TRBV19 and TRBJ2-1; 8 bases align to TRBD1. CDR1 and CDR2 from the germline V gene are LNHDA and SQIVND (reference sequence). CDR3 length: 17 amino acids. V lost 6 bases to trimming and J lost 9 bases; unmatched junction nucleotides: 19. The CDR3 DNA reads as TGTGCCAGTAGATTGGGACGTCCCGGGACAGGTTCCCCTGAGCAGTTCTTC. It is translated as CASRLGRPGTGSPEQFF.

In its sample, this clone was seen once. The J gene is TRBJ1-1, the V gene TRBV7-2; possibly TRBD1 for D (5 bases). With 6 bases removed from V and 5 bases from J, the gap between germline ends came to 10 bases. CDR1 is SGHTA and CDR2 is FQGNSA in the germline V gene. The CDR3 is 12 residues long. Here the CDR3 reads CASRPGLTEAFF. The CDR3 DNA reads as TGTGCCAGCAGACCAGGGTTAACTGAAGCTTTCTTT.

In DNA form, the CDR3 reads TGCAGCGTACTGACTAGCGGGACCTTCTACGAGCAGTACTTC. Translating gives CSVLTSGTFYEQYF. This rearrangement joins TRBV29-1 to TRBJ2-7, with 11 bases that match TRBD2. The CDR3 length is 14 residues. The germline CDR1 and CDR2 sequences are SQVTM and ANQGSEA. V was clipped by 6 bases and J by 3 bases; unmatched bases: 7.

The V gene is TRBV7-2, the J gene TRBJ2-7, with 10 positions matching TRBD2. With V trimmed by 5 bases and J by 5 bases, 6 bases remained unmatched. Germline loops: CDR1 SGHTA, CDR2 FQGNSA. The CDR3 runs to 14 residues. CDR3 bases: TGTGCCAGCAGCCTAAGCGGGGGGGCGGACGAGCAGTACTTC. Protein product: CASSLSGGADEQYF.

The chain carries TRBV6-6 and TRBJ2-3; D gene uncertain. Trimming took off 2 bases at V and 6 bases at J, with 6 bases between the two ends. There are 12 residues in the CDR3. CDR1 and CDR2 (germline): MNHNY, SVGAGI (reference sequence). CDR3 in DNA: TGTGCCAGCAGTTACGGCATGGATACGCAGTATTTT. Amino acids: CASSYGMDTQYF.

This chain uses TRBV11-3 with TRBJ2-1; D is possibly TRBD1 (6 bases). The CDR3 covers 15 residues. Germline lookup yields CDR1 SGHNT and CDR2 YENEEA. V lost 1 base, J lost 3 bases, and 10 bases lay in between. CDR3 nucleotides: TGTGCCAGCAGCTTAGGGACAGATCTCTACAATGAGCAGTTCTTC. This codes for CASSLGTDLYNEQFF.